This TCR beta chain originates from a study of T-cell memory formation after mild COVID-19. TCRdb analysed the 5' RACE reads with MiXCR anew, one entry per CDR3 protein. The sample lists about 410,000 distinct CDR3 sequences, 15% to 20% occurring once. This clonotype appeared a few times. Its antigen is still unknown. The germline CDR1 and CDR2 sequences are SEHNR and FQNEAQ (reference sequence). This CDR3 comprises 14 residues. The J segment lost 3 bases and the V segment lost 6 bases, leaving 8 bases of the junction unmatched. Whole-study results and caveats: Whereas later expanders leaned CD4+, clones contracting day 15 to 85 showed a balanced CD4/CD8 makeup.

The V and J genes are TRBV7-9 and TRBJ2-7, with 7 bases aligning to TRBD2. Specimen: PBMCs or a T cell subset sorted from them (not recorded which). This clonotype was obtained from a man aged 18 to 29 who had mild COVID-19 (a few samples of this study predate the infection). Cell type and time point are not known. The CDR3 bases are TGTGCCAGCAGTCCCGGACTAGAGATCTACGAGCAGTACGTC. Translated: CASSPGLEIYEQYV.